A single sample gave rise to the 18 T cell receptor beta chains below, sequenced in a study of blood T cell repertoires in COVID-19. Sequencing was performed with immunoSEQ multiplex PCR; in TCRdb, only in-frame clones are kept and a portion is missing. Counted here are some 120,000 clones, 90% occurring once; the ten biggest clones make up 4% to 5%. Sequencing was done on a sample of peripheral blood. The receptors stem from a man in his fifties or sixties with COVID-19, enrolled during active disease.

This chain uses TRBV6-5 with TRBJ1-3; 8 bases are shared with TRBD1. J lost 0 bases, V lost 4 bases, and 5 bases had no gene match. The CDR3 totals 16 residues. CDR1 is MNHEY and CDR2 is SVGAGI in the germline V gene. In nucleotides, the CDR3 is TGTGCCAGCAGTTCGACAGGGGACCTCTCTGGAAACACCATATATTTT. This encodes CASSSTGDLSGNTIYF.

This clone was counted a few times. V is TRBV11-2 and J is TRBJ2-7; 9 bases line up with TRBD1. The CDR3 extends over 15 amino acids. Looked up from germline, CDR1 is SGHAT and CDR2 is FQNNGV. V lost 4 bases and J lost 5; bases outside the gene matches: 9. CDR3 coding DNA: TGTGCCAGCAGCTCGGGACAGGGCCCGACGGACGAGCAGTACTTC. It is translated as CASSSGQGPTDEQYF.

This chain links TRBV7-2 with TRBJ2-7, with 11 bases fitting TRBD2. V lost 6 bases and J lost 3; bases outside the gene matches: 4. CDR1 is SGHTA and CDR2 is FQGNSA in the germline V gene. This CDR3 has 14 residues. CDR3 region: CASSGGTSGYEQYF. The CDR3 DNA reads as TGTGCCAGCAGTGGAGGGACTAGCGGCTACGAGCAGTACTTC.

This clone was detected a few times. The rearrangement joins TRBV6-4 to TRBJ1-1, with D unclear. This CDR3 is 13 amino acids long. Trimming pared 3 bases from V and 1 base from J, leaving 6 bases between. Germline V lookup: CDR1 MRHNA, CDR2 SNTAGT. CDR3 region: CASSENGNTEAFF. The CDR3 coding sequence is TGTGCCAGCAGTGAAAACGGGAACACTGAAGCTTTCTTT.

V is TRBV12-5 and J is TRBJ2-1, with 8 bases aligning to TRBD2. The V gene's germline CDR1 is LGHNT and CDR2 FRNRAP. The CDR3 contains 16 residues. After removal of 8 bases from V and 5 bases from J, the junction contained 14 bases not matched to a gene. CDR3 amino acids: CASSPRGGSQNNEQFF. The CDR3 DNA reads as TGTGCTAGTTCCCCCCGGGGGGGATCGCAGAACAATGAGCAGTTCTTC.

The V gene is TRBV3-1 (or the pseudogene TRBV3-2), the J gene TRBJ1-4; D remains ambiguous. CDR1 and CDR2 from the germline V gene are LGHDT and YNNKEL (reference sequence). This CDR3 is 14 amino acids long. Trimming shortened V by 3 bases and J by 7 bases, and 12 bases separated the two germline ends. The chain's CDR3 is CASSQREKGEKLFF. In DNA, the CDR3 is TGTGCCAGCAGCCAGAGGGAGAAAGGTGAAAAACTGTTTTTT.

V is TRBV24-1 and J is TRBJ2-1, with 7 bases that match TRBD1. CDR3 length: 15 amino acids. Germline V gives CDR1 KGHDR, CDR2 SFDVKD. The V segment lost 3 bases and the J segment 9 bases; nucleotides outside the gene matches: 10. Here the CDR3 DNA reads TGTGCCACCAGTGATAGACCCAGGGGGTCTTTTGAGCAGTTCTTC. It encodes CATSDRPRGSFEQFF.

The chain has TRBV12-3 or TRBV12-4 and TRBJ2-7; maybe TRBD2 (5 bases). V dropped 7 bases and J dropped 12 bases, with 22 bases sitting between them. The CDR3 has 13 residues. CDR3 in DNA: TGTGCCAGCACCAAAGGCCGAGCTAGCTCACCGTACTTC. Protein sequence: CASTKGRASSPYF.

The chain has TRBV19 and TRBJ1-1; 8 bases are shared with TRBD1. The CDR3 totals 13 residues. V was clipped by 5 bases and J by 8 bases; unmatched bases: 7. Germline V gene sequence: CDR1 LNHDA, CDR2 SQIVND (reference sequence). CDR3 in amino acids: CASSPSQGAEAFF. The CDR3 DNA follows: TGTGCCAGTAGTCCCTCCCAGGGGGCGGAAGCTTTCTTT. Variable domain in full (rest from reference TRBV19 and TRBJ1-1): DGGITQSPKYLFRKEGQNVTLSCEQNLNHDAMYWYRQDPGQGLRLIYYSQIVNDFQKGDIAEGYSVSREKKESFPLTVTSAQKNPTAFYLCASSPSQGAEAFFGQGTRLTVV.

V is TRBV5-8 and J is TRBJ2-7, with 9 nucleotides matching TRBD2. The J segment lost 2 bases and the V segment lost 4 bases, leaving 7 bases of the junction unmatched. This CDR3 has 15 residues. Germline values: CDR1 SGHTS, CDR2 YDEGEE. The CDR3 reads CASSRAAGGTYEQYF. CDR3 DNA: TGTGCCAGCAGCCGCGCAGCGGGAGGTACCTACGAGCAGTACTTC.

The gene calls are TRBV18 and TRBJ1-2; D is unclear. The CDR3 covers 13 residues. The V gene lost 2 bases and the J gene lost 6 bases, with 10 bases spanning the gap. CDR1 is KGHSH, CDR2 LQKENI, per germline. CDR3 residues: CASSPEDRHGYTF. DNA for the CDR3: TGTGCCAGCTCACCAGAGGATCGCCATGGCTACACCTTC.

The V call is TRBV5-4, the J call TRBJ1-6; 8 bases match TRBD1. CDR1 SGHNT and CDR2 YYREEE come from the germline V gene (reference sequence). This CDR3 is 12 amino acids long. J gave up 13 bases and V 3 bases, and 3 bases lay outside the gene matches. This chain's CDR3 is CASSWDRSPLHF. In DNA form, the CDR3 reads TGTGCCAGCAGCTGGGACAGGTCCCCCCTCCACTTT.

There are a few counts of this clone. This chain connects TRBV30 to TRBJ1-4, with D maybe TRBD1 (5 bases). This CDR3 region has 13 residues. V lost 3 bases and J lost 8, with 13 bases in between. Germline assignment: CDR1 GTSNPN and CDR2 SVGIG (reference sequence). CDR3 nucleotide sequence: TGTGCCTGGAGCGGGCAGGGCCGCGAAAAACTGTTTTTT. Amino acids: CAWSGQGREKLFF.

J is TRBJ1-1 and V is TRBV7-9; 11 bases line up with TRBD1. The junction had 12 bases not matched to a gene; V was cut back by 5 bases and J by 4 bases. CDR3 length: 17 residues. CDR1 SEHNR and CDR2 FQNEAQ come from the germline V gene (reference sequence). CDR3 amino acids: CASSIRTGGEIGTEAFF. In DNA form, the CDR3 reads TGTGCCAGCAGCATCCGGACAGGGGGCGAAATAGGCACTGAAGCTTTCTTT.

This clone was recorded only once. The chain employs TRBV6-5 and TRBJ1-4, with a possible D match to TRBD1 (5 bases). Trimming removed 5 bases from V and 7 bases from J, with 14 bases in between. The CDR3 has 14 residues. CDR1 and CDR2 from the germline V gene are MNHEY and SVGAGI. CDR3 region: CASSPAGESEKLFF. CDR3 in DNA: TGTGCCAGCAGTCCCGCGGGGGAGAGTGAAAAACTGTTTTTT.

The table lists this clone with a count of one. The chain employs TRBV7-9 and TRBJ1-6; a weak D match, TRBD1 (5 bases). The CDR3 has 16 amino acids. Trimming removed 7 bases at V and 7 bases at J, with 20 bases between. Germline loops: CDR1 SEHNR, CDR2 FQNEAQ (reference sequence). CDR3 residues: CASTPTPLTANSPLHF. The CDR3 bases are TGTGCCAGCACCCCCACCCCCCTGACAGCCAATTCACCCCTCCACTTT.

The chain couples TRBV6-2 or TRBV6-3 to TRBJ1-2, with TRBD1 matching 7 bases. The V gene end was trimmed by 4 bases and the J gene end by 4 bases; junction bases not matched to a gene: 15. Germline V gives CDR1 MNHEY, CDR2 SVGEGT. The CDR3 is made up of 17 amino acids. The CDR3 nucleotides are TGTGCCAGCAGTTTACCAACCGGGACAGAAGAATCCTATGGCTACACCTTC. It encodes CASSLPTGTEESYGYTF.

This clone was seen just once. V and J are TRBV5-4 and TRBJ1-2, with D unclear. CDR1 is SGHNT, CDR2 YYREEE, per germline (reference sequence). The CDR3 loop spans 12 amino acids. The V gene lost 0 bases and the J gene lost 6 bases, with 6 bases spanning the gap. CDR3 amino acids: CASSLDSDGYTF. The CDR3 bases are TGTGCCAGCAGCTTGGACAGTGATGGCTACACCTTC.